This is a list of T cell receptor beta chains from one sample in a study of T cell responses to AZD1222 COVID-19 vaccine. Sequenced by immunoSEQ multiplex PCR; TCRdb stores in-frame clones only, minus some. The table shows some 97,000 clones, with 85% to 90% occurring only once. This sample comprised peripheral blood, obtained on day 0 of AZD1222 vaccination. These receptors were collected from an adult in good health. The CDR3 runs from the conserved cysteine through the conserved F or W. D genes are given only for firm matches. A clone size is listed for some rows: how often the clone was seen (once, few, many), or a class if it is expanded.

D	size	V	J	CDR3	DNA
NA	NA	TRBV19	TRBJ2-1	CASSTSGANEQFF	TGTGCCAGTAGTACATCCGGGGCCAATGAGCAGTTCTTC
NA	NA	TRBV6-5	TRBJ2-1	CASRRGDFSYNEQFF	TGTGCCAGCAGGAGGGGGGACTTCTCCTACAATGAGCAGTTCTTC
NA	NA	TRBV28	TRBJ1-2	CASSSDLYGYTF	TGTGCCAGCAGTTCCGACCTCTATGGCTACACCTTC
TRBD1	NA	TRBV27	TRBJ2-1	CASSPMDRGRNEQFF	TGTGCCAGCAGTCCTATGGACAGGGGGCGAAATGAGCAGTTCTTC
TRBD1	once	TRBV5-1	TRBJ1-2	CASSSGDRFYGYTF	TGCGCCAGCAGCTCCGGGGACAGGTTTTATGGCTACACCTTC
NA	NA	TRBV7-2	TRBJ2-6	CASSFSSSGANVLTF	TGTGCCAGCAGCTTCAGCTCCTCCGGGGCCAACGTCCTGACTTTC
TRBD2	NA	TRBV7-9	TRBJ2-5	CASSRFSGGRKETQYF	TGTGCCAGCAGCCGCTTTAGCGGGGGGCGAAAAGAGACCCAGTACTTC
NA	NA	TRBV28	TRBJ1-2	CASSFSGVSYGYTF	TGTGCCAGCAGTTTTTCCGGGGTTTCTTATGGCTACACCTTC
TRBD1	NA	TRBV3-1/TRBV3-2	TRBJ2-7	CASSQQRDSYEQYF	TGTGCCAGCAGCCAACAAAGGGACAGCTACGAGCAGTACTTC
NA	NA	TRBV4-1	TRBJ1-6	CASSQGRLSSYNSPLHF	TGCGCCAGCAGCCAAGGTCGGCTCAGCTCCTATAATTCACCCCTCCACTTT
TRBD1	NA	TRBV29-1	TRBJ1-2	CSVEERDRNYGYTF	TGCAGCGTTGAAGAGCGGGACAGGAACTATGGCTACACCTTC
NA	NA	TRBV27	TRBJ1-1	CASRRENTEAFF	TGTGCCAGCAGAAGAGAGAACACTGAAGCTTTCTTT
NA	NA	TRBV28	TRBJ2-5	CASSFASARQETQYF	TGTGCCAGCAGTTTCGCCTCCGCCAGGCAAGAGACCCAGTACTTC
TRBD1	NA	TRBV10-3	TRBJ1-2	CAISGARGIGSYTF	TGTGCCATCAGTGGAGCCAGGGGGATTGGGAGCTACACCTTC
NA	NA	TRBV5-4	TRBJ2-5	CASSLEYPLESKETQYF	TGTGCCAGCAGCTTGGAGTACCCCCTGGAATCTAAAGAGACCCAGTACTTC
TRBD2	NA	TRBV27	TRBJ2-5	CASSSWLAGEETQYF	TGTGCCAGCAGTTCTTGGCTAGCGGGGGAAGAGACCCAGTACTTC
TRBD1	once	TRBV24-1	TRBJ1-5	CATPPTIFSHHRTGAPSSQHF	TGTGCCACCCCCCCCACGATTTTCTCCCATCACCGGACAGGGGCTCCCTCGTCCCAGCATTTT
NA	NA	TRBV18	TRBJ1-5	CASSPFAGVANQPQHF	TGTGCCAGCTCACCGTTCGCAGGGGTGGCCAATCAGCCCCAGCATTTT
TRBD2	NA	TRBV12-5	TRBJ2-3	CASGLGASGNTDTQYF	TGTGCTAGTGGTTTGGGCGCTAGCGGGAACACAGATACGCAGTATTTT
NA	NA	TRBV7-6	TRBJ1-4	CASSLEADDNEKLFF	TGTGCCAGCAGCTTAGAGGCAGATGACAATGAAAAACTGTTTTTT
TRBD1	NA	TRBV4-2	TRBJ2-2	CASSPGQGNTGELFF	TGTGCCAGCAGCCCCGGACAGGGGAACACCGGGGAGCTGTTTTTT
NA	NA	TRBV11-1	TRBJ1-2	CASSLSAGASYGYTF	TGTGCCAGCAGCTTAAGTGCCGGGGCGTCCTATGGCTACACCTTC
NA	medium-sized	TRBV4-2	TRBJ2-6	CASSQEGSVSGANVLTF	TGTGCCAGCAGCCAAGAAGGGAGCGTCTCTGGGGCCAACGTCCTGACTTTC
NA	NA	TRBV11-2	TRBJ2-5	CASSFNSGGKETQYF	TGTGCCAGCAGCTTCAATTCTGGGGGAAAAGAGACCCAGTACTTC
NA	few	TRBV6-5	TRBJ1-2	CASSRLTDFYGYTF	TGTGCCAGCAGTCGCTTGACGGACTTCTATGGCTACACCTTC
TRBD1	NA	TRBV14	TRBJ1-3	CASSHGTGAGNTIYF	TGTGCCAGCAGCCATGGGACAGGGGCTGGAAACACCATATATTTT
TRBD2	few	TRBV4-1	TRBJ2-2	CASSQDVAGGKFGELFF	TGCGCCAGCAGCCAAGATGTAGCGGGGGGAAAATTCGGGGAGCTGTTTTTT